A selection of T cell receptor beta chains follows, all from one sample in a study of T cells expressing NK-cell markers. With the 5' RACE reads reprocessed, TCRdb shows one record per CDR3 protein and no DNA. Recorded for this sample: 250,000 to 300,000 distinct CDR3 sequences. Sequenced input: blood T cells: a sorted CD56 or NKG2C T cell subset, CD4+ or CD8+ T cells, or bulk PBMC T cells (not recorded which). The receptors derive from a man aged 18-30 years in good health. Each CDR3 is given with its conserved first and last residue. The order of the fields is J gene, V gene, CDR3 protein.

>TRBJ2-4|TRBV7-2
CASSLGSRNIQYF
>TRBJ2-5|TRBV20-1
CSAIRQGPETQYF
>TRBJ2-3|TRBV20-1
CSATRDGSTDTQYF
>TRBJ2-1|TRBV18
CASSYATGLVVRNEQFF
>TRBJ1-6|TRBV15
CATSGGQFNSPLHF
>TRBJ2-7|TRBV5-1
CASRFGPRGGDLDEQYF
>TRBJ2-3|TRBV5-1
CASSLVPPAYSTDTQYF
>TRBJ1-2|TRBV29-1
CSVASGQGYGYTF
>TRBJ1-5|TRBV6-5
CASSYSSDTGNQPQHF
>TRBJ1-2|TRBV29-1
CSGGGTGHYGYTF
>TRBJ2-1|TRBV7-2
CASSLTPEQFF
>TRBJ1-2|TRBV27
CASKGLDYYGYTF
>TRBJ2-5|TRBV7-6
CASSAGTDRQETQYF
>TRBJ1-5|TRBV29-1
CTSRDRGQPSNQPQHF
>TRBJ2-3|TRBV5-1
CASSGDRDSDTQYF
>TRBJ1-3|TRBV6-5
CASSYGQGGSGNTIYF
>TRBJ2-5|TRBV25-1
CASSDSGRLQYF
>TRBJ1-2|TRBV24-1
CATSDTDTSNYGYTF
>TRBJ1-1|TRBV19
CASSMGQGTEAFF
>TRBJ2-5|TRBV5-1
CASSLGLLAGQNQETQYF
>TRBJ2-1|TRBV7-8
CASSLREFSYNEQFF
>TRBJ2-7|TRBV7-2
CASSLEIGRQYF
>TRBJ2-1|TRBV11-2
CASSTLRGINEQFF
>TRBJ2-1|TRBV7-8
CASSSSLARNYNEQFF
>TRBJ1-2|TRBV24-1
CATSDPGGPGRWGYTF
>TRBJ2-5|TRBV5-5
CASSLGWNLERETQYF
>TRBJ1-2|TRBV5-5
CASSFGGGNYGYTF
>TRBJ2-6|TRBV7-2
CASSFAGANVLTF
>TRBJ2-5|TRBV2
CASTPGGAGGRQETQYF
>TRBJ2-2|TRBV12-3/TRBV12-4
CASSPRLAGGSLNTGELFF
>TRBJ2-3|TRBV20-1
CSARAPSDTQYF
>TRBJ2-1|TRBV9
CASSVDPGLPGNEQFF
>TRBJ1-1|TRBV5-1
CASSGTGTLDTEAFF
>TRBJ1-2|TRBV4-1
CASSPVGGYGYTF
>TRBJ1-4|TRBV5-1
CASSFLDLNEKLFF
>TRBJ1-1|TRBV6-1
CASSDLPNTEAFF
>TRBJ2-3|TRBV28
CASSLSAASSTDTQYF
>TRBJ2-5|TRBV6-1
CASTPRRTKETQYF
>TRBJ1-3|TRBV7-6
CASSSGRDSRNTIYF
>TRBJ2-7|TRBV7-6
CASSPRRGNEQYF
>TRBJ2-7|TRBV20-1
CSARERRLTYEQYF
>TRBJ1-2|TRBV3-1
CASSQGFKTNYGYTF
>TRBJ1-1|TRBV2
CASSEPGQGNTEAFF
>TRBJ2-6|TRBV11-1
CASRPPGQGSSGANVLTF
>TRBJ2-7|TRBV12-3/TRBV12-4
CASSPREAPYEQYF
>TRBJ2-7|TRBV5-1
CASSRALRASYEQYF
>TRBJ1-1|TRBV4-2
CASSQDVNTEAFF
>TRBJ2-1|TRBV7-3
CASSFNSGRKRNEQFF
>TRBJ2-5|TRBV20-1
CSAGMTGRQETQYF
>TRBJ2-1|TRBV24-1
CATNDSGNNEQFF
>TRBJ2-7|TRBV12-5
CASGFEGLYEQYF
>TRBJ2-1|TRBV2
CANALAGDEQFF
>TRBJ2-1|TRBV5-1
CASSLGAGASYNEQFF
>TRBJ2-3|TRBV5-6
CASSLWRGGLADTQYF
>TRBJ1-5|TRBV4-3
CASSQDARGWQPQHF